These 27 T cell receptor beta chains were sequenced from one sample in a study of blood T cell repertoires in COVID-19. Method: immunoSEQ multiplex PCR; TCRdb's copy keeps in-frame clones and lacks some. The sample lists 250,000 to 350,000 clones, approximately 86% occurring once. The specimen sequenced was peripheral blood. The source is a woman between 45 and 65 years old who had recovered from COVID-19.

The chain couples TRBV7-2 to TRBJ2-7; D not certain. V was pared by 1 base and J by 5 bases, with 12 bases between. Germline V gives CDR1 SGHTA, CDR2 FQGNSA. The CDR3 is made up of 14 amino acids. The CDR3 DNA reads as TGTGCCAGCAGCTTAGACCTACCGAACCACGAGCAGTACTTC. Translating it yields CASSLDLPNHEQYF. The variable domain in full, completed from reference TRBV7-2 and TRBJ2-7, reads GAGVSQSPSNKVTEKGKDVELRCDPISGHTALYWYRQSLGQGLEFLIYFQGNSAPDKSGLPSDRFSAERTGGSVSTLTIQRTQQEDSAVYLCASSLDLPNHEQYFGPGTRLTVT.

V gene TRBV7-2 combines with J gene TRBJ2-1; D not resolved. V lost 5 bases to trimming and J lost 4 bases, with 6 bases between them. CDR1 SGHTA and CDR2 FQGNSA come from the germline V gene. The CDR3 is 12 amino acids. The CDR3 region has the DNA TGTGCCAGCAGCCTCACATACAATGAGCAGTTCTTC. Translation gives CASSLTYNEQFF.

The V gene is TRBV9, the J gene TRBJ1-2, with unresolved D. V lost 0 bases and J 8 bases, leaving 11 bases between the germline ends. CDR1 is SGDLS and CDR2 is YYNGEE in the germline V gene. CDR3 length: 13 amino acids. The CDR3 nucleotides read TGTGCCAGCAGCGTAGACTACCTCGGCGGCTACACCTTC. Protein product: CASSVDYLGGYTF.

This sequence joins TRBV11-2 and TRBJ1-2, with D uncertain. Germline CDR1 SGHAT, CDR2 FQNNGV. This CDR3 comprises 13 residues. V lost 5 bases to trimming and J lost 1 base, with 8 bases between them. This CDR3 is CASSRLDNYGYTF. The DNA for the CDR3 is TGTGCCAGCAGCCGCTTAGATAACTATGGCTACACCTTC. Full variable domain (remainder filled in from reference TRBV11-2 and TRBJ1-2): EAGVAQSPRYKIIEKRQSVAFWCNPISGHATLYWYQQILGQGPKLLIQFQNNGVVDDSQLPKDRFSAERLKGVDSTLKIQPAKLEDSAVYLCASSRLDNYGYTFGSGTRLTVV.

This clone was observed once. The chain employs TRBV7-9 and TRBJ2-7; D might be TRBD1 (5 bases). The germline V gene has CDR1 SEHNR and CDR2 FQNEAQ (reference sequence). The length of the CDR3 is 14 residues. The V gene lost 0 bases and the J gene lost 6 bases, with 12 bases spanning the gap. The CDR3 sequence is CASSLAQGYGEQYF. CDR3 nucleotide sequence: TGTGCCAGCAGCTTAGCCCAGGGATACGGCGAGCAGTACTTC.

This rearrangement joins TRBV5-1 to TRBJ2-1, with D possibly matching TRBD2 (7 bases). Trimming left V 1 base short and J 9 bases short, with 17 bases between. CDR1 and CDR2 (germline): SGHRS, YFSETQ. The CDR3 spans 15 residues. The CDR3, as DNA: TGCGCCAGCAGCTTGAGGGGGGGCTATTCGGCTGAGCAGTTCTTC. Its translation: CASSLRGGYSAEQFF.

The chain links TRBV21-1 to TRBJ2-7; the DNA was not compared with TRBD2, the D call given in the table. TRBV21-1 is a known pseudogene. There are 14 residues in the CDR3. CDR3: CASSPGTSDHEQYF. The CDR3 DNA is TGTGCCAGCAGTCCCGGGACTAGCGACCACGAGCAGTACTTC.

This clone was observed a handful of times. CDR3 residues: CASSSEPQGNYGYTF. The CDR3 DNA follows: TGTGCCAGCAGTTCCGAACCACAGGGGAACTATGGCTACACCTTC. The J gene is TRBJ1-2, the V gene TRBV5-4; 7 bases map to TRBD1. The CDR3 sequence is 15 residues long. The V gene's germline CDR1 is SGHNT and CDR2 YYREEE (reference sequence). V gave up 5 bases and J gave up 2 bases; unmatched junction bases: 9. The whole variable domain, remainder taken from reference TRBV5-4 and TRBJ1-2, is ETGVTQSPTHLIKTRGQQVTLRCSSQSGHNTVSWYQQALGQGPQFIFQYYREEENGRGNFPPRFSGLQFPNYSSELNVNALELDDSALYLCASSSEPQGNYGYTFGSGTRLTVV.

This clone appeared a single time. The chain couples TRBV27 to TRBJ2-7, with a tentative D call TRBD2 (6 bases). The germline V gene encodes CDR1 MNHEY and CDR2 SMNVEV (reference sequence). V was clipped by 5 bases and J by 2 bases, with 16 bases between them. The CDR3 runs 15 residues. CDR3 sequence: CASSEAGLAPYEQYF. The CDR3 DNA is TGTGCCAGCAGTGAGGCGGGATTGGCTCCCTACGAGCAGTACTTC.

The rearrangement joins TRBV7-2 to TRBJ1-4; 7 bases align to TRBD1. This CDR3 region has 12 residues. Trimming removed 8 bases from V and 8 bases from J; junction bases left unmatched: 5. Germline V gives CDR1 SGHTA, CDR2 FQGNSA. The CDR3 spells CASGQTGEKLFF. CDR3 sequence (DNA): TGTGCCAGCGGACAGACAGGGGAAAAACTGTTTTTT. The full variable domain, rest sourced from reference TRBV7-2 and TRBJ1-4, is GAGVSQSPSNKVTEKGKDVELRCDPISGHTALYWYRQSLGQGLEFLIYFQGNSAPDKSGLPSDRFSAERTGGSVSTLTIQRTQQEDSAVYLCASGQTGEKLFFGSGTQLSVL.

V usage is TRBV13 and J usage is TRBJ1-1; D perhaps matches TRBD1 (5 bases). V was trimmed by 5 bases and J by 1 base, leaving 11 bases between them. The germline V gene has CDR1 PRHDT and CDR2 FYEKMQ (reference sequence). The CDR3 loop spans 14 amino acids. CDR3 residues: CASSGGLWNTEAFF. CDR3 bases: TGTGCCAGCAGCGGGGGACTCTGGAACACTGAAGCTTTCTTT.

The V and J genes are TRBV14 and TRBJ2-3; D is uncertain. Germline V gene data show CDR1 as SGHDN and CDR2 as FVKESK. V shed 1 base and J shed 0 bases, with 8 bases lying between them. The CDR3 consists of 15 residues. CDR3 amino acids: CASSQGWPSTDTQYF. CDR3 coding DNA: TGTGCCAGCAGCCAAGGGTGGCCTAGCACAGATACGCAGTATTTT.

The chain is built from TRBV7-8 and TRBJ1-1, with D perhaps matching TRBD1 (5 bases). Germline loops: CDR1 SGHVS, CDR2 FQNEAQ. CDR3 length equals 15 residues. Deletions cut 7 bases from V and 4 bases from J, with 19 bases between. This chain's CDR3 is CASTWGRGLGTEAFF. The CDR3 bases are TGTGCCAGCACCTGGGGGAGGGGATTAGGCACTGAAGCTTTCTTT.

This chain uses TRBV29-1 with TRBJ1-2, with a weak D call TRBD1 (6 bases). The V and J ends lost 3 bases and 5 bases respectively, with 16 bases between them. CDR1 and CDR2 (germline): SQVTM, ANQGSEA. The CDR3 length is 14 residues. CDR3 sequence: CSVDKPGQLYGYTF. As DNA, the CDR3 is TGCAGCGTTGACAAGCCTGGACAGCTATATGGCTACACCTTC.

CDR3 in amino acids: CASSLDGQGYNEQFF. CDR3 DNA: TGCGCCAGCAGCTTAGACGGGCAGGGCTACAATGAGCAGTTCTTC. The V gene is TRBV5-1, the J gene TRBJ2-1; a possible D gene is TRBD1 (5 bases). Trimming stripped 2 bases from V and 3 bases from J, with 12 bases between. This CDR3 has 15 amino acids. Germline V gene sequence: CDR1 SGHRS, CDR2 YFSETQ.

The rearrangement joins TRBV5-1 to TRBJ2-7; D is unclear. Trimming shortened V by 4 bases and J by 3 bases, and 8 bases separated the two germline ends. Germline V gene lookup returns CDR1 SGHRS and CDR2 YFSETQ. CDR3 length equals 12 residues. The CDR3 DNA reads TGCGCCAGCAGCCCCGAGAACTACGAGCAGTACTTC. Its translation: CASSPENYEQYF.

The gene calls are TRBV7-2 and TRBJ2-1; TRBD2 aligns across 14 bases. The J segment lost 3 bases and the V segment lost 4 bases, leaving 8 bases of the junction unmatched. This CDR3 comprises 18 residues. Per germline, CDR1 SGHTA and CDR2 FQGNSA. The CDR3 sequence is CASSSIGLAGGNYNEQFF. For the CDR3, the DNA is TGTGCCAGCAGCTCTATAGGACTAGCGGGAGGTAACTACAATGAGCAGTTCTTC.

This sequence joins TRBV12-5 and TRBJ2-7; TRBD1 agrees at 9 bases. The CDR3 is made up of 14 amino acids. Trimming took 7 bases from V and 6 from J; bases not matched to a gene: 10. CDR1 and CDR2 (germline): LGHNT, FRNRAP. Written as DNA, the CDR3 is TGTGCTAGTGAACCGGGACAGGGTTTTCGCGAGCAGTACTTC. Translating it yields CASEPGQGFREQYF. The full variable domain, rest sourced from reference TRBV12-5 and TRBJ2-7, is DARVTQTPRHKVTEMGQEVTMRCQPILGHNTVFWYRQTMMQGLELLAYFRNRAPLDDSGMPKDRFSAEMPDATLATLKIQPSEPRDSAVYFCASEPGQGFREQYFGPGTRLTVT.

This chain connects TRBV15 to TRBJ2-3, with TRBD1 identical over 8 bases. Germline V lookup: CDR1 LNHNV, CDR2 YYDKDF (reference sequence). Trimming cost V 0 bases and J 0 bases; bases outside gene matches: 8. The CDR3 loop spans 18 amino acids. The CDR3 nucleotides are TGTGCCACCAGCAGAGACCGGGAGACAGGGGTGAGCACAGATACGCAGTATTTT. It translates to CATSRDRETGVSTDTQYF.

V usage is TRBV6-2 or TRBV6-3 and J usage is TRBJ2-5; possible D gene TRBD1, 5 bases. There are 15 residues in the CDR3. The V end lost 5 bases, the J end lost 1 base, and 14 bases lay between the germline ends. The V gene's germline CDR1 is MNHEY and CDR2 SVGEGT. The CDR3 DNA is TGTGCCAGCAGTCCCCTTGGGGCCAGCCAAGAGACCCAGTACTTC. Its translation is CASSPLGASQETQYF.

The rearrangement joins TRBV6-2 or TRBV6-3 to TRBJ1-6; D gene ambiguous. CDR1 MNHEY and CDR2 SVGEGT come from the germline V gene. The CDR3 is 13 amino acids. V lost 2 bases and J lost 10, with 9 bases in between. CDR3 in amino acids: CASSYLTQSPLHF. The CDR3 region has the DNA TGTGCCAGCAGTTACCTGACTCAGTCACCCCTCCACTTT.

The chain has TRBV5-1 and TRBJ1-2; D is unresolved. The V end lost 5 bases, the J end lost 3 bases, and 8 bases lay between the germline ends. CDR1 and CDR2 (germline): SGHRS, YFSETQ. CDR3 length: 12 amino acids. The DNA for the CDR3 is TGCGCCAGCAGGGCGGTGGACTATGGCTACACCTTC. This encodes CASRAVDYGYTF.

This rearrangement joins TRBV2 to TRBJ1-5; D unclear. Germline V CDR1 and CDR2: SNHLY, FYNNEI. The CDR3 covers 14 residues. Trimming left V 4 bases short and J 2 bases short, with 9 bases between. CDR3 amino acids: CASSVAGGNQPQHF. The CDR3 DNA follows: TGTGCCAGCAGTGTAGCAGGAGGCAATCAGCCCCAGCATTTT.

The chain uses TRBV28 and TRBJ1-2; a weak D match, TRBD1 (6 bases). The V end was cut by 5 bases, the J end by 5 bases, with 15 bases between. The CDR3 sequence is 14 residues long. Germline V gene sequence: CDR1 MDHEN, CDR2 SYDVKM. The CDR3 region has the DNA TGTGCCAGCAGTCCCAGGGGATCGCGGTATGGCTACACCTTC. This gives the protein CASSPRGSRYGYTF.

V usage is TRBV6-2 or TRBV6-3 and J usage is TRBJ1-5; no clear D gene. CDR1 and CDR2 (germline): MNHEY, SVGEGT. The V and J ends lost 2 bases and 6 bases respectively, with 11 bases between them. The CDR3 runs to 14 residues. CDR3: CASSYPSLFQPQHF. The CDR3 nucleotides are TGTGCCAGCAGTTACCCGTCTCTTTTTCAGCCCCAGCATTTT.

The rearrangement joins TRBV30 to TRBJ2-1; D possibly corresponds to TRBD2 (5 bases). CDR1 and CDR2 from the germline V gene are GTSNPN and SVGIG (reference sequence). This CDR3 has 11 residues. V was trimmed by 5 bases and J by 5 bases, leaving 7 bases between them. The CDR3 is CAWGRNNEQFF. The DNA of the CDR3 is TGTGCCTGGGGGAGAAACAATGAGCAGTTCTTC.

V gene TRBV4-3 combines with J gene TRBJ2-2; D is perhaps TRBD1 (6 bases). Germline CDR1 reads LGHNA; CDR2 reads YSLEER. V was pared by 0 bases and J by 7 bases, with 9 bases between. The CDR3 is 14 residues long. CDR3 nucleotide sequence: TGCGCCAGCAGCCAAGAAGGGGGATACGGGGAGCTGTTTTTT. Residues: CASSQEGGYGELFF.